This T cell receptor beta chain was found in a study of blood T cell repertoires in COVID-19. Overall study: Italy, Spain and the United States were the sources of the convalescent and acute COVID-19 samples. In each case, the material was cDNA or gDNA derived from T cells, B-cell-depleted T cells, or PBMCs.

Original handling: Reference gene primer amplification in the assay estimated nucleated cell counts. Assay used: immunoSEQ multiplex PCR; TCRdb lists only in-frame clones, some missing. That table is the source of V, J and clone size, and D and trimming were worked out from the DNA. The sample includes fewer than 350,000 clones, around 86% of them seen just once. This clone occurred once. This sample also contains other DNA sequences that code for the same CDR3. The receptor comes from a woman in her 30s who had recovered from COVID-19. The material sequenced was peripheral blood.

This CDR3 is CASSYRNTGELFF. CDR3 sequence (DNA): TGTGCCAGTAGTTATAGGAACACCGGGGAGCTGTTTTTT. The chain joins TRBV19 to TRBJ2-2; D unclear. The germline V and J ends were trimmed by 5 bases and 1 base, with 5 bases remaining between them. The CDR3 sequence is 13 residues long. Germline V gives CDR1 LNHDA, CDR2 SQIVND (reference sequence).